These T cell receptor beta chains were read from a single sample in a study of monozygotic twins with inflammatory bowel disease. TCRdb reanalyzed the 5' RACE reads, giving one entry per CDR3 protein sequence and no DNA. The sample table sets out 140,000 to 150,000 distinct CDR3 sequences. Material for sequencing was blood. Receptor source: a human donor with ulcerative colitis or Crohn's disease, or a healthy co-twin of an affected twin (not recorded which). Both conserved end residues are part of each CDR3.

J,V,CDR3
TRBJ2-7,TRBV5-1,CASSPTRGGYYEQYF
TRBJ1-4,TRBV19,CASGYESGGPNEKLFF
TRBJ1-5,TRBV3-1,CASSQGDRRNQPQHF
TRBJ2-7,TRBV6-5,CASSFRIGARWAGGPHEQYF
TRBJ2-7,TRBV5-1,CASSSGLWGVDEQYF
TRBJ2-3,TRBV7-2,CASSLAGLGAADTQYF
TRBJ2-2,TRBV19,CASILAGATGELFF
TRBJ1-5,TRBV19,CASSPSRGPLSAQHF
TRBJ2-7,TRBV9,CASSGTGTSYEQYF
TRBJ2-7,TRBV12-3/TRBV12-4,CASSLRLAGGNEQYF
TRBJ2-3,TRBV5-1,CASSKGQGASTDTQYF
TRBJ2-5,TRBV5-4,CASSRGTHQETQYF
TRBJ1-1,TRBV5-1,CASGHVNTEAFF
TRBJ2-1,TRBV10-3,CATQPGQGPSEQFF
TRBJ2-7,TRBV6-5,CASSYSGTGTYEQYF
TRBJ2-7,TRBV3-1,CASSQDLGDYEQYF
TRBJ1-5,TRBV20-1,CSARVGGIQPQHF
TRBJ2-2,TRBV10-1,CASTDWGTGELFF
TRBJ1-4,TRBV11-2,CASSPLNSNEKLFF
TRBJ2-7,TRBV6-2/TRBV6-3,CASSYQGITSEQYF
TRBJ2-3,TRBV9,CASSLSGRVTDTQYF
TRBJ2-5,TRBV20-1,CSARDWLAGPQETQYF
TRBJ1-1,TRBV29-1,CSVELGGPMNTEAFF
TRBJ2-5,TRBV4-2,CASSRSQEQETQYF